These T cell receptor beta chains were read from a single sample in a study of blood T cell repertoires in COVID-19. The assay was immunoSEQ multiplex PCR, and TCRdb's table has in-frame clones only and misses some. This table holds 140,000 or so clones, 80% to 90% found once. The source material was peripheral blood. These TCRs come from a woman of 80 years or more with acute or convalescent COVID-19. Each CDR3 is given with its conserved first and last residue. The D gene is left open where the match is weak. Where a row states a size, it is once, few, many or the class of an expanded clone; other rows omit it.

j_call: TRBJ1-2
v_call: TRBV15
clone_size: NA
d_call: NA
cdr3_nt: TGTGCCACCAGCAGAGTAGGTGGCAGGGTCAGCGATGGCTACACCTTC
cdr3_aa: CATSRVGGRVSDGYTF

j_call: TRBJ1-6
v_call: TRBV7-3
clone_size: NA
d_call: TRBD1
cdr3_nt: TGTGCCAGCAGGTACCCTTGGACAGGGGCTACCTATAATTCACCCCTCCACTTT
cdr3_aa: CASRYPWTGATYNSPLHF

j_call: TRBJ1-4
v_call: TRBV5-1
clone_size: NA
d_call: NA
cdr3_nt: TGCGCCAGCAGCTCCCGGACATCAACTAATGAAAAACTGTTTTTT
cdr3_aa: CASSSRTSTNEKLFF

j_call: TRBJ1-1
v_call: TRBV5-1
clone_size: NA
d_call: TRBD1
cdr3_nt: TGCGCCAGCAAGGGGGACAGGGCGAACACTGAAGCTTTCTTT
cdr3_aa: CASKGDRANTEAFF

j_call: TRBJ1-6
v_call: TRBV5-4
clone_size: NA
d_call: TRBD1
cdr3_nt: TGTGCCAGCAGCTTGATGGCAGGGGGCGTGGGTAATTCACCCCTCCACTTT
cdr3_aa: CASSLMAGGVGNSPLHF

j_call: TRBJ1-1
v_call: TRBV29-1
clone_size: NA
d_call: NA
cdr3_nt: TGCAGCGTGCTCAGGGTGGTAGGGACTGAAGCTTTCTTT
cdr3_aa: CSVLRVVGTEAFF

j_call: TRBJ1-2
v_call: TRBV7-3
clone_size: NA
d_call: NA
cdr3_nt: TGTGCCAGCACCTCCCGGGGGGGAGAGGGTGACTACACCTTC
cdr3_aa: CASTSRGGEGDYTF

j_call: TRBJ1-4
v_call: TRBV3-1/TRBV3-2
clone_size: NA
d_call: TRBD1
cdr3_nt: TGTGCCAGCAGCCAAGGAGTGGCAGGGGGTAATGAAAAACTGTTTTTT
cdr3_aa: CASSQGVAGGNEKLFF

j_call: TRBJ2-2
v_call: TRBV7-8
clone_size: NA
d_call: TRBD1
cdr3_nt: TGTGCCAGCAGCCGAGGAGGGACAGGGGGCGGCGGGGAGCTGTTTTTT
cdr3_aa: CASSRGGTGGGGELFF

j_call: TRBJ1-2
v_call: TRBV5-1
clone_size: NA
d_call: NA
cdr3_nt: TGCGCCAGCAGCTTGGACGTGGGCACACCATATGGCTACACCTTC
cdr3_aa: CASSLDVGTPYGYTF

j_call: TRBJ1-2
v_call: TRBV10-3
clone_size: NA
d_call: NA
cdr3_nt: TGTGCCATCAGTGAACTCACTAATCTGTATGGCTACACCTTC
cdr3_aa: CAISELTNLYGYTF

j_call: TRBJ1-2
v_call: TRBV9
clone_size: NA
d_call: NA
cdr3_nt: TGTGCCAGCAGCGCCAGCAAGGGGTGGCAAAACTATGGCTACACCTTC
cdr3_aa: CASSASKGWQNYGYTF

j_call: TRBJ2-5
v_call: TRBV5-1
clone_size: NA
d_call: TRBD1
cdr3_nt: TGCGCCAGCAGCCCCGGGACAGGGGGCTCGCTCCAAGAGACCCAGTACTTC
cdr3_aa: CASSPGTGGSLQETQYF

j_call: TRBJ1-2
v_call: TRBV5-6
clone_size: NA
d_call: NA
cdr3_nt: TGTGCCAGCAGCCGGGACTATGGCTACACCTTC
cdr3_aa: CASSRDYGYTF

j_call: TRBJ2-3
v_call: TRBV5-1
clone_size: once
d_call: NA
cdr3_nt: TGCGCCAGCAGCTTACTCCCTAGCACAGATACGCAGTATTTT
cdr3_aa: CASSLLPSTDTQYF

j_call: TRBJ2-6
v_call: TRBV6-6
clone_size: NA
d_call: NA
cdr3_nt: TGTGCCAGCAGTTACACGGGGGAGAGGGCCAACGTCCTGACTTTC
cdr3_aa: CASSYTGERANVLTF

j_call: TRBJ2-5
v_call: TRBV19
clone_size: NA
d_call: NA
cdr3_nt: TGTGCCAGTAGAGGAGGAGAGACCCAGTACTTC
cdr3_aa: CASRGGETQYF

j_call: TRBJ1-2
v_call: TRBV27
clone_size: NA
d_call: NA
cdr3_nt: TGTGCCAGCAGCATGGGACACCTACCGAACGCCTATGGCTACACCTTC
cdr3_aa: CASSMGHLPNAYGYTF